Following are 32 T cell receptor beta chains from one sample sequenced in a study of OX40 agonist ivuxolimab in advanced cancers. The repertoire was sequenced with immunoSEQ multiplex PCR; TCRdb's copy has only in-frame clones and lacks some. The data show some 50,000 clones, about 87% seen once. The sequenced sample was CD4+ or CD8+ T cells sorted from blood, obtained in a trial of the OX40 agonist ivuxolimab. All receptors derive from an adult with an advanced solid tumor such as melanoma, head and neck, liver or kidney cancer.

This chain links TRBV28 with TRBJ2-7; 7 bases line up with TRBD2. The V gene end was trimmed by 10 bases and the J gene end by 2 bases; junction bases not matched to a gene: 8. CDR1 and CDR2 from the germline V gene are MDHEN and SYDVKM. There are 13 residues in the CDR3. In DNA, the CDR3 is TGTGCCACCACGGGACTACACACCTACGAGCAGTACTTC. This sequence encodes CATTGLHTYEQYF.

The gene calls are TRBV14 and TRBJ2-3, with a tentative D call TRBD2 (5 bases). CDR3 length: 16 amino acids. Germline CDR1 SGHDN, CDR2 FVKESK. V lost 0 bases to trimming and J lost 1 base, with 11 bases between them. The CDR3 loop is CASSQDRGSGTDTQYF. The DNA of the CDR3 is TGTGCCAGCAGCCAAGATCGGGGTAGCGGCACAGATACGCAGTATTTT.

This rearrangement joins TRBV5-4 to TRBJ2-1; D ambiguous. CDR1 and CDR2 (germline): SGHNT, YYREEE (reference sequence). Trimming pared 4 bases from V and 4 bases from J, leaving 3 bases between. This CDR3 is built from 11 residues. Written as DNA, the CDR3 is TGTGCCAGCAGCCATTACAATGAGCAGTTCTTC. Residues: CASSHYNEQFF.

The J gene is TRBJ1-1, the V gene TRBV19; 9 bases agree with TRBD1. CDR1 is LNHDA and CDR2 is SQIVND in the germline V gene (reference sequence). V lost 4 bases, J lost 5 bases, and 8 bases stayed unmatched. The CDR3 loop spans 15 amino acids. This CDR3 is CASSTLGTGNTEAFF. The CDR3 nucleotides read TGTGCCAGTAGTACCCTAGGGACAGGGAATACTGAAGCTTTCTTT.

The chain has TRBV6-1 and TRBJ2-7; D possibly corresponds to TRBD1 (8 bases). Germline-derived CDR1 and CDR2 are MNHNS and SASEGT. Trimming left V 11 bases short and J 6 bases short, with 23 bases between. The CDR3 loop spans 14 amino acids. CDR3 sequence: CAGGDRPGSVEQYF. CDR3 coding DNA: TGTGCCGGGGGGGACAGGCCTGGTTCGGTCGAGCAGTACTTC.

The rearrangement links TRBV5-1 to TRBJ2-5; TRBD1 might be the D (6 bases). CDR1 SGHRS and CDR2 YFSETQ come from the germline V gene. V gave up 3 bases and J gave up 5 bases, with 17 bases separating them. This CDR3 spans 15 amino acids. CDR3 coding DNA: TGCGCCAGCAGCTCCCCCGAACAGGGCGCGGAGACCCAGTACTTC. Translated: CASSSPEQGAETQYF. Variable domain in full (rest from reference TRBV5-1 and TRBJ2-5): KAGVTQTPRYLIKTRGQQVTLSCSPISGHRSVSWYQQTPGQGLQFLFEYFSETQRNKGNFPGRFSGRQFSNSRSEMNVSTLELGDSALYLCASSSPEQGAETQYFGPGTRLLVL.

This clone is a singleton in its sample. The V and J genes are TRBV5-1 and TRBJ2-3; a possible D gene is TRBD2 (5 bases). The CDR3 length is 15 residues. V lost 5 bases and J 2 bases, leaving 15 bases between the germline ends. Germline V lookup: CDR1 SGHRS, CDR2 YFSETQ. CDR3 DNA sequence: TGCGCCAGCAGGGGTACAAGCGGAATCACAGATACGCAGTATTTT. Its protein product is CASRGTSGITDTQYF.

Here the CDR3 reads CASSEQGPLYTEAFF. DNA for the CDR3: TGTGCCAGCAGTGAACAGGGGCCGCTCTACACTGAAGCTTTCTTT. V and J are TRBV2 and TRBJ1-1, with D perhaps TRBD1 (6 bases). Germline V gene sequence: CDR1 SNHLY, CDR2 FYNNEI. V shed 2 bases and J shed 3 bases, with 13 bases lying between them. CDR3 length: 15 amino acids.

The chain employs TRBV2 and TRBJ2-1; 10 nucleotides line up with TRBD2. The germline V gene has CDR1 SNHLY and CDR2 FYNNEI. The CDR3 has 14 residues. V was clipped by 4 bases and J by 8 bases; unmatched bases: 5. The CDR3, as DNA: TGTGCCAGCAGTGCTAGCGGGAGTGGGGATGAGCAGTTCTTC. As protein: CASSASGSGDEQFF.

This chain uses TRBV2 with TRBJ1-4, with no clear D. The CDR3 is 13 residues long. V lost 7 bases to trimming and J lost 4 bases, with 10 bases between them. Germline CDR1 SNHLY, CDR2 FYNNEI. In DNA, the CDR3 is TGTGCCAGCACCCCACATCATAATGAAAAACTGTTTTTT. Its protein product is CASTPHHNEKLFF.

This chain joins TRBV28 and TRBJ1-1; D is possibly TRBD1 (5 bases). Germline CDR1 is MDHEN and CDR2 is SYDVKM. V lost 3 bases to trimming and J lost 4 bases, with 15 bases between them. This CDR3 has 15 amino acids. The CDR3 reads CASSLWGRRTTEAFF. DNA for the CDR3: TGTGCCAGCAGTTTGTGGGGCCGCAGGACCACTGAAGCTTTCTTT.

The genes are TRBV29-1 and TRBJ1-1; D uncertain. The germline V gene has CDR1 SQVTM and CDR2 ANQGSEA. This CDR3 has 12 residues. Trimming took off 6 bases at V and 0 bases at J, with 8 bases between the two ends. The CDR3 DNA follows: TGCAGCGTGGTGCGTGTGAACACTGAAGCTTTCTTT. It is translated as CSVVRVNTEAFF.

The chain couples TRBV7-9 to TRBJ2-1; 8 bases fit TRBD1. The CDR3 is 16 amino acids. J was trimmed by 6 bases and V by 4 bases; bases with no gene match: 11. Per the germline V gene, CDR1 is SEHNR and CDR2 is FQNEAQ (reference sequence). CDR3 protein: CASSSTQGARANEQFF. The CDR3 DNA follows: TGTGCCAGCAGCTCAACGCAGGGGGCGAGGGCCAATGAGCAGTTCTTC.

The chain is built from TRBV4-3 and TRBJ2-1; 10 bases agree with TRBD1. The V segment lost 0 bases and the J segment 3 bases; nucleotides outside the gene matches: 5. This CDR3 is built from 17 residues. Germline lookup yields CDR1 LGHNA and CDR2 YSLEER. The CDR3 region is CASSQDRQGAYYNEQFF. The CDR3 DNA reads as TGCGCCAGCAGCCAAGATCGACAGGGGGCTTACTACAATGAGCAGTTCTTC.

This clone was seen a single time. The rearrangement uses TRBV7-2 and TRBJ2-2, with 11 bases aligning to TRBD2. With V trimmed by 4 bases and J by 0 bases, 10 bases remained unmatched. The CDR3 spans 19 residues. The germline V gene encodes CDR1 SGHTA and CDR2 FQGNSA. Here the CDR3 DNA reads TGTGCCAGCAGCTCCAGGGGGACTAGCGGCCCCCCGAACACCGGGGAGCTGTTTTTT. Translation: CASSSRGTSGPPNTGELFF.

The V and J genes are TRBV5-1 and TRBJ2-1; 8 bases agree with TRBD2. Germline V lookup: CDR1 SGHRS, CDR2 YFSETQ. V shed 1 base and J 8 bases; nucleotides not matched to a gene: 14. CDR3 size: 17 residues. This chain's CDR3 is CASSLLGTGGPFDEQFF. The DNA of the CDR3 is TGCGCCAGCAGCTTGCTAGGTACGGGGGGGCCCTTTGATGAGCAGTTCTTC.

The chain has TRBV6-1 and TRBJ1-3; D ambiguous. The CDR3 spans 13 residues. V shed 10 bases and J shed 0 bases, with 10 bases lying between them. Germline-derived CDR1 and CDR2 are MNHNS and SASEGT. The CDR3 nucleotides read TGTGCCACCCGTACGGACTCTGGAAACACCATATATTTT. It encodes CATRTDSGNTIYF.

The chain combines TRBV5-1 with TRBJ2-7; D gene uncertain. The CDR3 totals 15 residues. Germline V lookup: CDR1 SGHRS, CDR2 YFSETQ. V shed 2 bases and J shed 2 bases, with 14 bases lying between them. As DNA, the CDR3 is TGCGCCAGCAGCTTCGATCGCATACCCCCCTACGAGCAGTACTTC. Translated, it gives CASSFDRIPPYEQYF. The variable domain in full, completed from reference TRBV5-1 and TRBJ2-7, reads KAGVTQTPRYLIKTRGQQVTLSCSPISGHRSVSWYQQTPGQGLQFLFEYFSETQRNKGNFPGRFSGRQFSNSRSEMNVSTLELGDSALYLCASSFDRIPPYEQYFGPGTRLTVT.

The gene calls are TRBV6-6 and TRBJ1-1; TRBD1 matches at 7 bases. Germline CDR1 MNHNY, CDR2 SVGAGI (reference sequence). V lost 6 bases to trimming and J lost 1 base; unmatched junction nucleotides: 2. There are 13 residues in the CDR3. The CDR3 bases are TGTGCCAGCAGATGGACAGGGAACACTGAAGCTTTCTTT. Translated: CASRWTGNTEAFF.

The V gene is TRBV27, the J gene TRBJ1-2; no reliable D call. Germline assignment: CDR1 MNHEY and CDR2 SMNVEV (reference sequence). V lost 2 bases and J lost 3, with 10 bases in between. The CDR3 is 14 residues long. This CDR3 reads CASSLGGSYYGYTF. CDR3 in DNA: TGTGCCAGCAGTTTAGGAGGTTCCTACTATGGCTACACCTTC.

The rearrangement links TRBV7-9 to TRBJ1-1, with 7 bases identical to TRBD1. The germline V gene encodes CDR1 SEHNR and CDR2 FQNEAQ (reference sequence). This CDR3 has 16 amino acids. J gave up 3 bases and V 5 bases, and 12 bases lay outside the gene matches. CDR3 sequence (DNA): TGTGCCAGCAGCCATACGGTGAGACAGGGATACACTGAAGCTTTCTTT. Amino acids: CASSHTVRQGYTEAFF.

The rearrangement links TRBV6-5 to TRBJ2-7; D remains ambiguous. V lost 4 bases, J lost 4 bases, and 20 bases lay in between. The germline CDR1 and CDR2 sequences are MNHEY and SVGAGI. The CDR3 has 16 amino acids. The CDR3 region has the DNA TGTGCCAGCAGTTTCCCAGGTCCAGGACGGGTATACGAGCAGTACTTC. Encoded protein: CASSFPGPGRVYEQYF.

J is TRBJ2-3 and V is TRBV4-1; possibly TRBD2 for D (6 bases). Germline loops: CDR1 MGHRA, CDR2 YSYEKL. V lost 4 bases, J lost 1 base, and 21 bases lay in between. The CDR3 runs to 18 residues. In DNA, the CDR3 is TGCGCCAGCAGCCTGTATATTTCCATAGGGACTGGCACAGATACGCAGTATTTT. Protein product: CASSLYISIGTGTDTQYF.

The V and J genes are TRBV27 and TRBJ1-2; no reliable D call. CDR3 length: 13 amino acids. Per the germline V gene, CDR1 is MNHEY and CDR2 is SMNVEV (reference sequence). Trimming shortened V by 3 bases and J by 2 bases, and 7 bases separated the two germline ends. CDR3 nucleotides: TGTGCCAGCAGTTTCTCACAGAACTATGGCTACACCTTC. It specifies CASSFSQNYGYTF.

The chain uses TRBV30 and TRBJ1-1; 7 bases are a match to TRBD1. The length of the CDR3 is 13 residues. The germline CDR1 and CDR2 sequences are GTSNPN and SVGIG (reference sequence). Germline trimming cut 1 base from V and 7 bases from J; bases unmatched to any gene: 6. The CDR3 DNA sequence: TGTGCCTGGAGTGAGACAGGGAAGGTTGAAGCTTTCTTT. Translating it yields CAWSETGKVEAFF.

The chain links TRBV5-1 to TRBJ2-7; 9 positions agree with TRBD1. V shed 2 bases and J 4 bases; nucleotides not matched to a gene: 4. Germline values: CDR1 SGHRS, CDR2 YFSETQ. CDR3 size: 14 residues. CDR3 residues: CASSLGQGKYEQYF. The CDR3 region has the DNA TGCGCCAGCAGCTTAGGACAGGGGAAGTACGAGCAGTACTTC.

The V call is TRBV4-1, the J call TRBJ1-1; a possible D gene is TRBD1 (6 bases). The CDR3 runs 17 residues. The V and J ends lost 0 bases and 1 base respectively, with 15 bases between them. The germline gives CDR1 MGHRA, CDR2 YSYEKL. CDR3 coding DNA: TGCGCCAGCAGCCAAGAGGGGGCCGGGCTTACGAACACTGAAGCTTTCTTT. This codes for CASSQEGAGLTNTEAFF.

The V call is TRBV19, the J call TRBJ2-7; D gene uncertain. Germline V gene sequence: CDR1 LNHDA, CDR2 SQIVND (reference sequence). V lost 2 bases and J 1 base, leaving 6 bases between the germline ends. The CDR3 has 13 amino acids. DNA of the CDR3: TGTGCCAGTAGTATAACAGTTTCCTACGAGCAGTACTTC. Translation gives CASSITVSYEQYF. The full variable domain, completed using reference TRBV19 and TRBJ2-7, is DGGITQSPKYLFRKEGQNVTLSCEQNLNHDAMYWYRQDPGQGLRLIYYSQIVNDFQKGDIAEGYSVSREKKESFPLTVTSAQKNPTAFYLCASSITVSYEQYFGPGTRLTVT.

V gene TRBV7-2 combines with J gene TRBJ1-6; TRBD1 matches 7 bases. CDR3 length: 17 residues. CDR1 and CDR2 (germline): SGHTA, FQGNSA. Trimming at V came to 3 bases and at J to 7 bases, leaving 12 bases not matched to a gene. In DNA form, the CDR3 reads TGTGCCAGCAGCTTGGGGGTCCCGACAGGGAACAATTCACCCCTCCACTTT. Translating gives CASSLGVPTGNNSPLHF.

The rearrangement uses TRBV11-2 and TRBJ2-7; TRBD2 matches at 10 bases. The germline V gene encodes CDR1 SGHAT and CDR2 FQNNGV. Germline trimming cut 5 bases from V and 1 base from J; bases unmatched to any gene: 5. The CDR3 is made up of 15 amino acids. CDR3 sequence: CASSMTSGPSYEQYF. The CDR3 nucleotides are TGTGCCAGCAGCATGACTAGCGGGCCTTCCTACGAGCAGTACTTC.

This chain uses TRBV6-5 with TRBJ2-7; 7 bases align to TRBD1. V shed 6 bases, J shed 4 bases, and the junction held 9 bases outside the gene matches. The CDR3 covers 14 residues. The germline gives CDR1 MNHEY, CDR2 SVGAGI. CDR3 amino acids: CASRYRGSVYEQYF. The CDR3 DNA reads as TGTGCCAGCAGGTACAGGGGTTCGGTTTACGAGCAGTACTTC.

CDR3 region: CASSLFRYLYNEQFF. In DNA form, the CDR3 reads TGTGCCAGCAGCTTGTTTAGGTATTTGTACAATGAGCAGTTCTTC. The chain recombines TRBV5-4 with TRBJ2-1, with D hard to call. Germline-derived CDR1 and CDR2 are SGHNT and YYREEE (reference sequence). The CDR3 length is 15 residues. The V and J ends lost 1 base and 4 bases respectively, with 12 bases between them. The full variable domain, its missing parts supplied by reference TRBV5-4 and TRBJ2-1, is ETGVTQSPTHLIKTRGQQVTLRCSSQSGHNTVSWYQQALGQGPQFIFQYYREEENGRGNFPPRFSGLQFPNYSSELNVNALELDDSALYLCASSLFRYLYNEQFFGPGTRLTVL.